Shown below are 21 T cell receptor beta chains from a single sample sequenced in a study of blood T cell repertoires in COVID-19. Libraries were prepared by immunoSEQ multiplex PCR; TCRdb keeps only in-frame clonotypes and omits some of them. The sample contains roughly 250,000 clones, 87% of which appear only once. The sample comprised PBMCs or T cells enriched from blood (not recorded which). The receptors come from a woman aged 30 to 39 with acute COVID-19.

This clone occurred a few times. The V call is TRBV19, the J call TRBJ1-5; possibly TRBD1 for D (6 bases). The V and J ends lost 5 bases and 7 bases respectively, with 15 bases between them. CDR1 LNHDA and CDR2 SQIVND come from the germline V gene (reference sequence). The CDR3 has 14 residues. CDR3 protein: CASSRDTVEQPQHF. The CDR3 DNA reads TGTGCCAGTAGTCGGGACACGGTTGAACAGCCCCAGCATTTT.

CDR3 coding DNA: TGTGCCAGCAGCAGAGCACAGGGCACCGGGGAGCTGTTTTTT. It is translated as CASSRAQGTGELFF. The chain carries TRBV9 and TRBJ2-2; maybe TRBD1 (6 bases). Trimming cost V 4 bases and J 4 bases, with 11 bases left between them. CDR3 length: 14 residues. Germline CDR1 is SGDLS and CDR2 is YYNGEE.

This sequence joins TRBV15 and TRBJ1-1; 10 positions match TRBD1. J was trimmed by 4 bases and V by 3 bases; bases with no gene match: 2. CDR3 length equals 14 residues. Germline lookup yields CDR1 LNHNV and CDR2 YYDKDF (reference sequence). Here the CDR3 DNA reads TGTGCCACCAGCAGGGACAGGGGGATCACTGAAGCTTTCTTT. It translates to CATSRDRGITEAFF.

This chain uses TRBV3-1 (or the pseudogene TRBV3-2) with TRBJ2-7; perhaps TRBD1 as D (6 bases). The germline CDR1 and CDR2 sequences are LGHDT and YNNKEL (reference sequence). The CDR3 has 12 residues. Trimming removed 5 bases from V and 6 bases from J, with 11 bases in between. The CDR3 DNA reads TGTGCCAGCAGCTCAGGGGTCCGCGAGCAGTACTTC. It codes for CASSSGVREQYF.

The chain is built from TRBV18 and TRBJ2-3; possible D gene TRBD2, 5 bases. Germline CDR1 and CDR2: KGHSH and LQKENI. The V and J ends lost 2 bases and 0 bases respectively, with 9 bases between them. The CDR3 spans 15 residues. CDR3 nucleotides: TGTGCCAGCTCACCAGCTAGAGGGAGCACAGATACGCAGTATTTT. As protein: CASSPARGSTDTQYF.

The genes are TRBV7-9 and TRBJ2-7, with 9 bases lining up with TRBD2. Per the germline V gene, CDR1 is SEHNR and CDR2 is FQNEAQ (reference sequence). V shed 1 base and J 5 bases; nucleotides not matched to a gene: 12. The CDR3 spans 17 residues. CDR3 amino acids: CASSLEGSSGNGDEQYF. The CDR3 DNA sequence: TGTGCCAGCAGCTTAGAGGGGTCTAGCGGGAACGGCGACGAGCAGTACTTC.

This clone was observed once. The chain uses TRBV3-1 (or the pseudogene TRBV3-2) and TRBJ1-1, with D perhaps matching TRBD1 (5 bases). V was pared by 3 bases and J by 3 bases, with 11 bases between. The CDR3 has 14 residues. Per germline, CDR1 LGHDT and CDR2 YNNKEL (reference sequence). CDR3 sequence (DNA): TGTGCCAGCAGCCAGGTTCCGGGGGACACTGAAGCTTTCTTT. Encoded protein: CASSQVPGDTEAFF.

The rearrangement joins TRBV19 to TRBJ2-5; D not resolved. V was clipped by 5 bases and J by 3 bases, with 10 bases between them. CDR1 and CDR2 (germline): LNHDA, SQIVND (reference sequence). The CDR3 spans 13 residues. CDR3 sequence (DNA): TGTGCCAGTAGTCCCGACTGGGAAGAGACCCAGTACTTC. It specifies CASSPDWEETQYF.

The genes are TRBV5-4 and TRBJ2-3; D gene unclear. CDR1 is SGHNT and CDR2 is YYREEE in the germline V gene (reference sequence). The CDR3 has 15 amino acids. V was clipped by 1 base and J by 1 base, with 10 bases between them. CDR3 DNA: TGTGCCAGCAGCTTGAGAATGGCGGGCACAGATACGCAGTATTTT. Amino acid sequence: CASSLRMAGTDTQYF.

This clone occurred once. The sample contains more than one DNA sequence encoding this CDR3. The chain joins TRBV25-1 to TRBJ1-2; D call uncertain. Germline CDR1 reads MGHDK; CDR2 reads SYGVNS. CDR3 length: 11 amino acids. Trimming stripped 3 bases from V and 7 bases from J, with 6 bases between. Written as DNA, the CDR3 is TGTGCCAGCAGTGAGACATCTGGCTACACCTTC. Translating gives CASSETSGYTF.

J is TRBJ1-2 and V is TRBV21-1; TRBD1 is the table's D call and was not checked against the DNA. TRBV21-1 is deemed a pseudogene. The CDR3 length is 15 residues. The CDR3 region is CASAPSGLANYGYTF. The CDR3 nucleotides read TGTGCCAGCGCACCGTCAGGGTTAGCTAACTATGGCTACACCTTC.

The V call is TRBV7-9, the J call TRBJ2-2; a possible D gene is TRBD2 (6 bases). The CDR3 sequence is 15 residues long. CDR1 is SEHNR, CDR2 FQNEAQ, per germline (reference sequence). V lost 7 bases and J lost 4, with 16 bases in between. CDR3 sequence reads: CASNIRELSTGELFF. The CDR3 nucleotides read TGTGCCAGCAACATTCGGGAGTTGAGCACCGGGGAGCTGTTTTTT.

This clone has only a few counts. The CDR3: CASSIQTGAGSGNTIYF. In DNA form, the CDR3 reads TGTGCCAGCAGCATCCAGACAGGGGCCGGCTCTGGAAACACCATATATTTT. The V call is TRBV7-2, the J call TRBJ1-3; the match to TRBD1 covers 8 bases. V was pared by 5 bases and J by 0 bases, with 9 bases of the junction left unmatched. Germline CDR1 is SGHTA and CDR2 is FQGNSA. The CDR3 length is 17 residues.

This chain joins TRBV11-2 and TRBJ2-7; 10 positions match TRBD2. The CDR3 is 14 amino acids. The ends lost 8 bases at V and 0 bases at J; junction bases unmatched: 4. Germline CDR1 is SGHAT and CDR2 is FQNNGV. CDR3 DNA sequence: TGTGCCAGCCAGCGGGAGGGAATCTCCTACGAGCAGTACTTC. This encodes CASQREGISYEQYF. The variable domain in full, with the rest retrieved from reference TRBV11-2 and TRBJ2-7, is EAGVAQSPRYKIIEKRQSVAFWCNPISGHATLYWYQQILGQGPKLLIQFQNNGVVDDSQLPKDRFSAERLKGVDSTLKIQPAKLEDSAVYLCASQREGISYEQYFGPGTRLTVT.

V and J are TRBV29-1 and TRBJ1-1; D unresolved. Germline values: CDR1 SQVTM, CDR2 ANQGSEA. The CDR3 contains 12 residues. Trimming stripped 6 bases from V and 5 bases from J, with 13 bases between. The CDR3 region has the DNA TGCAGCGTCCGGGAGCTAATAACTGAAGCTTTCTTT. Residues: CSVRELITEAFF.

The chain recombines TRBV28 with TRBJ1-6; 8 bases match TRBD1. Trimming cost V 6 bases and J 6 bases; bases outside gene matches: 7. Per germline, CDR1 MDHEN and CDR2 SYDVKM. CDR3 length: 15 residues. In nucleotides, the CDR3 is TGTGCCAGCAGAGAGACAGGGGCGGCTAATTCACCCCTCCACTTT. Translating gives CASRETGAANSPLHF.

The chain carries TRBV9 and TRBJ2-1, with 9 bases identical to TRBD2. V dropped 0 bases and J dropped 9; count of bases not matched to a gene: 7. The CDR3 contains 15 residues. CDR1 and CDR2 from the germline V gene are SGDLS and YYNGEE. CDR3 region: CASSVESSGALEQFF. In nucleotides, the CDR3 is TGTGCCAGCAGCGTAGAGTCTAGCGGGGCGCTTGAGCAGTTCTTC.

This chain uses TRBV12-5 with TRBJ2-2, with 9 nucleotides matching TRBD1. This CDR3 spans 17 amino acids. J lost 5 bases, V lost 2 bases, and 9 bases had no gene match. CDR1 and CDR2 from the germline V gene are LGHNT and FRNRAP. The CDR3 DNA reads TGTGCTAGTGGTTTGACCCTACAGGGGGCGCTGACCGGGGAGCTGTTTTTT. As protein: CASGLTLQGALTGELFF.

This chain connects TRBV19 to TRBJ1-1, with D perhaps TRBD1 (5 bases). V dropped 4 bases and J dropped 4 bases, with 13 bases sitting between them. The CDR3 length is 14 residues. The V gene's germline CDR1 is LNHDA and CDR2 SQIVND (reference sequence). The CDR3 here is CASSTGIRVTEAFF. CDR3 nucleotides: TGTGCCAGTAGTACAGGGATTAGGGTCACTGAAGCTTTCTTT.

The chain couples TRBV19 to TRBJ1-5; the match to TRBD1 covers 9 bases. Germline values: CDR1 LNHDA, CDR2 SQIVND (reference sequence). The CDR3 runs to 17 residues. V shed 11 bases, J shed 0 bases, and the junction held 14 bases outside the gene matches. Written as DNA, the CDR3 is TGTGCCTCTAGAGGCGGGACAGGGCGATATAGCAATCAGCCCCAGCATTTT. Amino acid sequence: CASRGGTGRYSNQPQHF.

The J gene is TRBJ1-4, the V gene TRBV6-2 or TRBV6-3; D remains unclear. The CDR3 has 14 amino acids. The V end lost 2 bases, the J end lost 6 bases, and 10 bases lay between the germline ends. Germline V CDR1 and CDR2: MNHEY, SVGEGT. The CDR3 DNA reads TGTGCCAGCAGTTACAAAGAGGTGGATGAAAAACTGTTTTTT. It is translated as CASSYKEVDEKLFF.